Sequencing of this TCR beta chain was carried out in a study of T-cell memory formation after mild COVID-19. Whole-study results and caveats: Contracting clones, day 15 to 85, had balanced CD4/CD8, and later expanders favored CD4+. Within pre-infection memory, some responding clones were found, suggesting cross-reactive memory joined. Largely, contracting CD4+ clones fell within CM and EM, and contracting CD8+ clones within EMRA.

TCRdb passed the 5' RACE reads through MiXCR, listing each CDR3 protein once. The sample has approximately 46,000 distinct CDR3 sequences, roughly 7% seen once; the top ten hold approximately 0.74%. In its sample, this clonotype was seen many times. The antigen remains unidentified. The V and J ends lost 3 bases and 5 bases, in that order; junction bases with no gene match: 3. The CDR3 loop spans 14 amino acids. Germline CDR1 DFQATT, CDR2 SNEGSKA (reference sequence). Sequenced: PBMCs or a T cell subset sorted from them (not recorded which). This rearrangement joins TRBV20-1 to TRBJ2-7; 14 bases are shared with TRBD2. The TCR comes from an adult who had mild COVID-19 (a few samples of this study predate the infection). Cell type and time point are not known. The DNA of the CDR3 is TGCAGTGCTAGTAGGACTAGCGGGAGGAACGAGCAGTACTTC. Amino acids: CSASRTSGRNEQYF.